The 27 T cell receptor beta chains presented below share a single source sample, sequenced in a study of Ad26.COV2.S vaccination and SARS-CoV-2 variants. Treatment given: some 19 received Ad26.COV2.S at low or high dose, single or two shots; several received placebo; per-sample allocation not given. All samples were drawn on day 63, counting from the first vaccine or placebo injection. Sequencing used immunoSEQ multiplex PCR; TCRdb keeps in-frame clones, though not all of them. Found here are 300,000 to 500,000 clones, about 85% of them singletons; the top ten hold roughly 3%. The starting material was peripheral blood, obtained in a trial of Ad26.COV2.S vaccine versus placebo. Receptors were obtained from a person aged 18-65 years who received the Ad26.COV2.S COVID-19 vaccine or a placebo.

The rearrangement uses TRBV2 and TRBJ2-1, with D hard to call. In germline, CDR1 is SNHLY, CDR2 FYNNEI. The CDR3 runs to 13 residues. Trimming pared 3 bases from V and 8 bases from J, leaving 11 bases between. The CDR3 DNA follows: TGTGCCAGCAGTGAGAGAGAGGTCCATGAGCAGTTCTTC. Translated, it gives CASSEREVHEQFF.

The chain is built from TRBV6-5 and TRBJ2-4, with TRBD1 as a possible D gene (5 bases). The CDR3 runs to 14 residues. Per germline, CDR1 MNHEY and CDR2 SVGAGI. Deletions cut 0 bases from V and 6 bases from J, with 9 bases between. CDR3: CASSYSTVGNIQYF. CDR3 DNA: TGTGCCAGCAGTTACTCGACAGTGGGAAACATTCAGTACTTC.

The chain carries TRBV19 and TRBJ1-1; 8 nucleotides align to TRBD1. CDR3 length equals 15 residues. After removal of 7 bases from V and 3 bases from J, the junction contained 10 bases not matched to a gene. The germline V gene encodes CDR1 LNHDA and CDR2 SQIVND (reference sequence). In DNA, the CDR3 is TGTGCCAGTACGGGAGGGACGACAGGGGACACTGAAGCTTTCTTT. It is translated as CASTGGTTGDTEAFF.

The J gene is TRBJ1-5, the V gene TRBV5-5; 7 bases agree with TRBD1. Germline V CDR1 and CDR2: SGHKS, YYEKEE (reference sequence). CDR3 length equals 15 residues. V was pared by 3 bases and J by 0 bases, with 3 bases of the junction left unmatched. CDR3 amino acids: CASSSRDSSNQPQHF. The CDR3, as DNA: TGTGCCAGCAGCTCCCGGGACAGTAGCAATCAGCCCCAGCATTTT.

This CDR3 reads CASRWRQETQYF. The CDR3 bases are TGTGCTAGTCGGTGGCGTCAAGAGACCCAGTACTTC. The chain recombines TRBV12-5 with TRBJ2-5; D unresolved. The CDR3 covers 12 residues. V lost 8 bases and J 2 bases, leaving 9 bases between the germline ends. Germline V lookup: CDR1 LGHNT, CDR2 FRNRAP.

This clone occurred once. V gene TRBV7-9 combines with J gene TRBJ2-2; maybe TRBD1 (5 bases). Germline V CDR1 and CDR2: SEHNR, FQNEAQ (reference sequence). CDR3 length: 16 amino acids. The ends were cut back, 4 bases at V and 1 base at J, with 13 bases in the middle. CDR3 amino acids: CASSSPGRENTGELFF. CDR3 nucleotide sequence: TGTGCCAGCAGCTCTCCCGGCAGGGAGAACACCGGGGAGCTGTTTTTT.

This chain links TRBV7-8 with TRBJ2-7, with 9 bases identical to TRBD2. This CDR3 contains 16 residues. The ends lost 5 bases at V and 5 bases at J; junction bases unmatched: 13. Looked up from germline, CDR1 is SGHVS and CDR2 is FQNEAQ. The CDR3 nucleotides read TGTGCCAGCAGCCTAGAGACTAGCGGTGGGCCTAACGAGCAGTACTTC. Translation: CASSLETSGGPNEQYF.

The V and J genes are TRBV5-4 and TRBJ2-7, with 8 bases identical to TRBD1. The germline V gene encodes CDR1 SGHNT and CDR2 YYREEE (reference sequence). After removal of 6 bases from V and 7 bases from J, the junction contained 12 bases not matched to a gene. The length of the CDR3 is 14 residues. CDR3 nucleotides: TGTGCCAGCAACGACGGGCAGGGGGCGCGAGAGCAGTACTTC. Encoded protein: CASNDGQGAREQYF.

This clone was seen just once. The sample carries other DNA sequences with the same CDR3. The chain links TRBV3-1 (or the pseudogene TRBV3-2) to TRBJ2-2; D is ambiguous. Germline CDR1 reads LGHDT; CDR2 reads YNNKEL (reference sequence). The CDR3 sequence is 12 residues long. V was cut by 1 base and J by 6 bases, with 3 bases left in between. The CDR3 coding sequence is TGTGCCAGCAGCCAAGGGGCCGGGGAGCTGTTTTTT. Its protein is CASSQGAGELFF.

Details on this clone: Other nucleotide sequences in the sample specify the same CDR3. The chain combines TRBV12-3 or TRBV12-4 with TRBJ2-5, with D perhaps matching TRBD1 (5 bases). CDR3 size: 13 residues. Trimming shortened V by 1 base and J by 2 bases, and 5 bases separated the two germline ends. The CDR3 DNA sequence: TGTGCCAGCAGTTTAGGACAGCAAGAGACCCAGTACTTC. Amino acids: CASSLGQQETQYF.

The chain employs TRBV19 and TRBJ2-7, with 8 bases fitting TRBD2. CDR1 and CDR2 from the germline V gene are LNHDA and SQIVND (reference sequence). The V gene end was trimmed by 0 bases and the J gene end by 6 bases; junction bases not matched to a gene: 4. The CDR3 sequence is 14 residues long. For the CDR3, the DNA is TGTGCCAGTAGTATAGATCAGCGGGGGCTCGAGCAGTACTTC. Translated, it gives CASSIDQRGLEQYF. Full variable domain (missing parts from reference TRBV19 and TRBJ2-7): DGGITQSPKYLFRKEGQNVTLSCEQNLNHDAMYWYRQDPGQGLRLIYYSQIVNDFQKGDIAEGYSVSREKKESFPLTVTSAQKNPTAFYLCASSIDQRGLEQYFGPGTRLTVT.

This clone was seen only once. This chain connects TRBV7-2 to TRBJ2-1, with a possible D match to TRBD2 (7 bases). CDR1 and CDR2 from the germline V gene are SGHTA and FQGNSA. This CDR3 has 15 residues. Trimming cost V 3 bases and J 7 bases, with 16 bases left between them. CDR3 residues: CASSFSAGAGNEQFF. The DNA for the CDR3 is TGTGCCAGCAGCTTCTCGGCGGGGGCGGGAAATGAGCAGTTCTTC.

The CDR3 is CASSSGTAKLFF. Here the CDR3 DNA reads TGTGCCAGCAGCTCCGGGACGGCCAAACTGTTTTTT. The chain couples TRBV5-8 to TRBJ1-4, with D possibly TRBD1 on 5 matching bases. The CDR3 runs 12 residues. The ends were cut back, 3 bases at V and 11 bases at J, with 11 bases in the middle. The germline CDR1 and CDR2 sequences are SGHTS and YDEGEE.

J is TRBJ2-5 and V is TRBV7-6, with D possibly being TRBD2 (5 bases). The CDR3 runs to 13 residues. Trimming removed 1 base at V and 7 bases at J, with 10 bases between. The germline gives CDR1 SGHVS, CDR2 FNYEAQ. The CDR3 loop reads CASSLDPSGTQYF. The CDR3 bases are TGTGCCAGCAGCTTAGACCCGAGCGGGACCCAGTACTTC. The full variable domain, rest sourced from reference TRBV7-6 and TRBJ2-5, is GAGVSQSPRYKVTKRGQDVALRCDPISGHVSLYWYRQALGQGPEFLTYFNYEAQQDKSGLPNDRFSAERPEGSISTLTIQRTEQRDSAMYRCASSLDPSGTQYFGPGTRLLVL.

The genes are TRBV3-1 (or the pseudogene TRBV3-2) and TRBJ1-4, with 8 bases matching TRBD1. The CDR3 length is 16 residues. Trimming at V came to 2 bases and at J to 7 bases, leaving 9 bases not matched to a gene. In germline, CDR1 is LGHDT, CDR2 YNNKEL (reference sequence). The CDR3 reads CASSQRRTGPGEKLFF. CDR3 nucleotide sequence: TGTGCCAGCAGCCAACGTAGGACAGGGCCAGGTGAAAAACTGTTTTTT.

The chain couples TRBV7-2 to TRBJ2-3; 11 bases align to TRBD2. The junction had 9 bases not matched to a gene; V was cut back by 5 bases and J by 5 bases. This CDR3 comprises 16 residues. CDR1 and CDR2 (germline): SGHTA, FQGNSA. The CDR3 coding sequence is TGTGCCAGCAGCGAAGGAATAGCGGGGGGGTTAGATACGCAGTATTTT. The encoded protein is CASSEGIAGGLDTQYF.

The table lists this clone with a count of one. This chain joins TRBV5-1 and TRBJ1-1; no reliable D call. There are 16 residues in the CDR3. CDR1 and CDR2 from the germline V gene are SGHRS and YFSETQ. V shed 0 bases and J shed 0 bases, with 12 bases lying between them. Here the CDR3 reads CASSLAQNHMNTEAFF. The CDR3 DNA is TGCGCCAGCAGCTTGGCTCAGAACCACATGAACACTGAAGCTTTCTTT.

The chain has TRBV30 and TRBJ1-2; 7 bases are a match to TRBD1. The CDR3 sequence is 12 residues long. Germline lookup yields CDR1 GTSNPN and CDR2 SVGIG (reference sequence). V shed 4 bases and J 5 bases; nucleotides not matched to a gene: 4. CDR3 in amino acids: CAWIGQVYGYTF. In DNA, the CDR3 is TGTGCCTGGATCGGACAGGTTTATGGCTACACCTTC.

The sample holds one count of this clone. The V and J genes are TRBV19 and TRBJ2-6; D remains unclear. The CDR3 length is 17 residues. The germline CDR1 and CDR2 sequences are LNHDA and SQIVND (reference sequence). V lost 3 bases and J lost 0, with 12 bases in between. The CDR3, as DNA: TGTGCCAGTAGTATTCTAGTCGCGATCTCTGGGGCCAACGTCCTGACTTTC. Its translation is CASSILVAISGANVLTF.

This chain joins TRBV2 and TRBJ1-1; possible D gene TRBD1, 5 bases. V lost 7 bases, J lost 4 bases, and 16 bases lay in between. Germline V CDR1 and CDR2: SNHLY, FYNNEI. The CDR3 is 14 amino acids. The CDR3 bases are TGTGCCAGCATCCTACGGGGGGGGTTCACTGAAGCTTTCTTT. Protein: CASILRGGFTEAFF.

This clone has just a few counts. This rearrangement joins TRBV5-4 to TRBJ2-4; 13 nucleotides line up with TRBD2. CDR1 is SGHNT and CDR2 is YYREEE in the germline V gene (reference sequence). The junction had 0 bases not matched to a gene; V was cut back by 3 bases and J by 3 bases. The length of the CDR3 is 15 residues. CDR3 in DNA: TGTGCCAGCAGCTGGACTAGCGGGGGCAAAAACATTCAGTACTTC. Its protein product is CASSWTSGGKNIQYF.

For the CDR3, the DNA is TGTGCCAGCGGTGGGGACAGACAAGAGACCCAGTACTTC. This sequence encodes CASGGDRQETQYF. V is TRBV11-2 and J is TRBJ2-5, with 7 bases identical to TRBD1. CDR3 size: 13 residues. J was trimmed by 2 bases and V by 8 bases; bases with no gene match: 5. The germline CDR1 and CDR2 sequences are SGHAT and FQNNGV.

The V gene is TRBV15, the J gene TRBJ2-1; D is ambiguous. Per germline, CDR1 LNHNV and CDR2 YYDKDF (reference sequence). V dropped 3 bases and J dropped 8 bases, with 14 bases sitting between them. The CDR3 consists of 14 residues. CDR3 nucleotide sequence: TGTGCCACCAGCAGGAGCGAACCCTTCGATGAGCAGTTCTTC. Its translation is CATSRSEPFDEQFF.

The chain has TRBV6-2 or TRBV6-3 and TRBJ1-3, with D perhaps TRBD1 (5 bases). V lost 2 bases and J 4 bases, leaving 12 bases between the germline ends. CDR3 length equals 15 residues. Germline CDR1 and CDR2: MNHEY and SVGEGT. The CDR3 DNA follows: TGTGCCAGCAGTTACGGGACGACCCCAGGAAACACCATATATTTT. The encoded protein is CASSYGTTPGNTIYF.

This clone showed up just once. This chain connects TRBV15 to TRBJ2-7; D may be TRBD1 (6 bases). Trimming pared 4 bases from V and 6 bases from J, leaving 10 bases between. This CDR3 region has 12 residues. Germline V gene sequence: CDR1 LNHNV, CDR2 YYDKDF (reference sequence). The CDR3 protein is CATSTTGLEQYF. The DNA of the CDR3 is TGTGCCACCAGCACCACAGGGCTCGAGCAGTACTTC.

This clone was picked up a small number of times. The V gene is TRBV19, the J gene TRBJ1-6, with 9 bases lining up with TRBD1. The CDR3 extends over 15 amino acids. Germline V gives CDR1 LNHDA, CDR2 SQIVND (reference sequence). After removal of 5 bases from V and 10 bases from J, the junction contained 9 bases not matched to a gene. The CDR3 nucleotides read TGTGCCAGTAGTCCCTGGACAGGGGAAGGCTCACCCCTCCACTTT. Protein: CASSPWTGEGSPLHF.

The V call is TRBV15, the J call TRBJ1-1, with no clear D. Per germline, CDR1 LNHNV and CDR2 YYDKDF (reference sequence). The CDR3 totals 16 residues. The germline V and J ends were trimmed by 0 bases and 0 bases, with 11 bases remaining between them. In DNA form, the CDR3 reads TGTGCCACCAGCAGAGAGACCCAAATACTGAACACTGAAGCTTTCTTT. Protein product: CATSRETQILNTEAFF.